These 28 T cell receptor beta chains were all obtained from the same sample, sequenced in a study of glioma-infiltrating T cells after dendritic cell vaccination. Time point in this sample: after dendritic cell vaccination, including at tumor progression/relapse. Clones were sequenced by immunoSEQ multiplex PCR, and TCRdb holds only the in-frame ones, with some missing. The sample has around 92,000 clones; roughly 80% are singletons. This material consisted of blood, taken after dendritic cell vaccination. The receptors derive from a human donor with glioblastoma.

V and J are TRBV9 and TRBJ2-4; D perhaps matches TRBD1 (6 bases). Germline V CDR1 and CDR2: SGDLS, YYNGEE. The CDR3 is 15 amino acids. Trimming stripped 3 bases from V and 1 base from J, with 11 bases between. CDR3 sequence reads: CASSENQGAKNIQYF. For the CDR3, the DNA is TGTGCCAGCAGCGAAAACCAGGGGGCCAAAAACATTCAGTACTTC.

The V call is TRBV2, the J call TRBJ1-4; 7 bases map to TRBD1. Germline values: CDR1 SNHLY, CDR2 FYNNEI. The CDR3 spans 15 residues. With 1 base clipped from V and 8 bases from J, the junction kept 7 bases outside the gene matches. CDR3 nucleotides: TGTGCCAGCAGTGAAGAGGGGGCAGGAGAGGAAAAACTGTTTTTT. Translation gives CASSEEGAGEEKLFF.

This rearrangement joins TRBV10-2 to TRBJ1-1; 11 positions agree with TRBD1. This CDR3 is built from 16 residues. Germline V gives CDR1 WSHSY, CDR2 SAAADI. V lost 5 bases, J lost 5 bases, and 10 bases stayed unmatched. The CDR3 sequence is CASSSGDRGYGTEAFF. In DNA, the CDR3 is TGCGCCAGCAGTTCCGGGGACAGGGGGTATGGAACTGAAGCTTTCTTT.

This chain uses TRBV27 with TRBJ2-2; D gene unclear. The germline V gene has CDR1 MNHEY and CDR2 SMNVEV (reference sequence). Trimming removed 2 bases from V and 3 bases from J, with 4 bases in between. This CDR3 comprises 13 residues. The CDR3 spells CASSLLDTGELFF. The CDR3 DNA follows: TGTGCCAGCAGTTTACTTGACACCGGGGAGCTGTTTTTT.

The chain employs TRBV2 and TRBJ2-7, with D possibly TRBD1 on 5 matching bases. V lost 6 bases to trimming and J lost 3 bases, with 18 bases between them. Germline loops: CDR1 SNHLY, CDR2 FYNNEI. This CDR3 is 15 amino acids long. CDR3 loop: CASRPGIQFVYEQYF. In DNA form, the CDR3 reads TGTGCCAGCAGGCCAGGGATTCAGTTTGTCTACGAGCAGTACTTC.

This rearrangement joins TRBV19 to TRBJ1-2; weak D call: TRBD1 (6 bases). The CDR3 loop spans 17 amino acids. CDR1 is LNHDA and CDR2 is SQIVND in the germline V gene (reference sequence). V was shortened by 3 bases and J by 1 base, with 18 bases between the two germline ends. The CDR3 sequence: CASSMGGGLPNNYGYTF. The CDR3 DNA follows: TGTGCCAGTAGTATGGGAGGGGGACTGCCGAATAACTATGGCTACACCTTC.

This clone was seen a handful of times. The genes are TRBV6-1 and TRBJ2-5; possibly TRBD2 for D (7 bases). V lost 4 bases and J 6 bases, leaving 15 bases between the germline ends. Germline CDR1 and CDR2: MNHNS and SASEGT. The CDR3 loop spans 14 amino acids. In DNA, the CDR3 is TGTGCCAGCAGTGTCCACGGGGGGCTACAGACCCAGTACTTC. Translating it yields CASSVHGGLQTQYF.

This clone was observed once. V and J are TRBV12-5 and TRBJ2-7, with D hard to call. Germline loops: CDR1 LGHNT, CDR2 FRNRAP. V was clipped by 2 bases and J by 5 bases, with 4 bases between them. The CDR3 spans 11 residues. CDR3 DNA: TGTGCTAGTGGTTTGTTCAACGAGCAGTACTTC. Its protein product is CASGLFNEQYF.

V gene TRBV5-4 combines with J gene TRBJ1-4; TRBD1 agrees at 9 bases. From germline, CDR1 is SGHNT and CDR2 YYREEE (reference sequence). The V segment lost 5 bases and the J segment 7 bases; nucleotides outside the gene matches: 12. This CDR3 spans 16 amino acids. CDR3 residues: CASSPTGGADSEKLFF. The CDR3 coding sequence is TGTGCCAGCAGTCCTACAGGGGGCGCGGATAGTGAAAAACTGTTTTTT.

With respect to this clone: Since a much larger clone is just one base distant, this may be a read error. This sequence joins TRBV25-1 and TRBJ2-7; no definite D call. The V gene's germline CDR1 is MGHDK and CDR2 SYGVNS. The V end was cut by 4 bases, the J end by 2 bases, with 6 bases between. The CDR3 length is 12 residues. The CDR3, as DNA: TGTGCCAGCAGTGGTACGGCCTACGAGCAGTACTTC. Translated, it gives CASSGTAYEQYF.

The CDR3 is CASSSTGDAGNTIYF. CDR3 DNA sequence: TGTGCCAGCAGTTCGACAGGGGACGCTGGAAACACCATATATTTT. V usage is TRBV6-1 and J usage is TRBJ1-3; TRBD1 matches 8 bases. This CDR3 has 15 residues. Per the germline V gene, CDR1 is MNHNS and CDR2 is SASEGT. Trimming at V came to 5 bases and at J to 2 bases, leaving 5 bases not matched to a gene.

This chain connects TRBV5-8 to TRBJ2-7, with TRBD2 as a possible D gene (6 bases). The CDR3 is 12 residues long. Trimming shortened V by 2 bases and J by 8 bases, and 11 bases separated the two germline ends. CDR1 and CDR2 from the germline V gene are SGHTS and YDEGEE. The CDR3 loop is CASSFLAGKQYF. As DNA, the CDR3 is TGTGCCAGCAGCTTTTTGGCGGGAAAGCAGTACTTC.

V is TRBV7-9 and J is TRBJ1-1; D call uncertain. Germline V gene data show CDR1 as SEHNR and CDR2 as FQNEAQ (reference sequence). V was pared by 1 base and J by 0 bases, with 18 bases between. The length of the CDR3 is 18 residues. The CDR3 spells CASSLVVGLGSLNTEAFF. CDR3 nucleotides: TGTGCCAGCAGCTTAGTCGTGGGCCTGGGCAGTTTGAACACTGAAGCTTTCTTT.

A single count supports this clone. The CDR3 region has the DNA TGTGCCAGCAGCTCCACCCGGGACAACTACAATGAGCAGTTCTTC. This codes for CASSSTRDNYNEQFF. The rearrangement joins TRBV11-2 to TRBJ2-1, with D possibly matching TRBD1 (6 bases). V lost 4 bases to trimming and J lost 3 bases, with 13 bases between them. The CDR3 length is 15 residues. CDR1 is SGHAT and CDR2 is FQNNGV in the germline V gene. Drawing the rest from reference TRBV11-2 and TRBJ2-1, the complete variable domain is EAGVAQSPRYKIIEKRQSVAFWCNPISGHATLYWYQQILGQGPKLLIQFQNNGVVDDSQLPKDRFSAERLKGVDSTLKIQPAKLEDSAVYLCASSSTRDNYNEQFFGPGTRLTVL.

On this clone itself: Germline and junction disagree at one end, which may indicate a read error. This chain connects TRBV29-1 to TRBJ2-1; no firm D call. Germline assignment: CDR1 SQVTM and CDR2 ANQGSEA. This CDR3 spans 11 amino acids. The CDR3 spells CSVRSHNEQFF. CDR3 in DNA: TGCAGCGTGCGCTCCCACAATGAGCAGTTCTTC.

Comment on this clone: The same CDR3 also results from other DNA sequences found in this sample. The chain combines TRBV5-1 with TRBJ2-6, with a weak D call TRBD2 (6 bases). With 4 bases removed from V and 1 base from J, the gap between germline ends came to 12 bases. The germline gives CDR1 SGHRS, CDR2 YFSETQ. This CDR3 spans 16 amino acids. CDR3 amino acids: CASSPGGTSGANVLTF. The CDR3 coding sequence is TGCGCCAGCAGCCCTGGAGGGACTTCTGGGGCCAACGTCCTGACTTTC. Filled out from reference TRBV5-1 and TRBJ2-6, the complete variable domain reads KAGVTQTPRYLIKTRGQQVTLSCSPISGHRSVSWYQQTPGQGLQFLFEYFSETQRNKGNFPGRFSGRQFSNSRSEMNVSTLELGDSALYLCASSPGGTSGANVLTFGAGSRLTVL.

The rearrangement uses TRBV2 and TRBJ1-4; a possible D gene is TRBD1 (5 bases). The germline CDR1 and CDR2 sequences are SNHLY and FYNNEI. This CDR3 is built from 14 residues. V was clipped by 7 bases and J by 4 bases, with 13 bases between them. This chain's CDR3 is CASTQDSGNEKLFF. CDR3 DNA: TGTGCCAGCACTCAAGACAGTGGTAATGAAAAACTGTTTTTT.

The chain couples TRBV2 to TRBJ1-2; D gene ambiguous. This CDR3 contains 15 residues. Trimming took off 9 bases at V and 7 bases at J, with 24 bases between the two ends. Germline loops: CDR1 SNHLY, CDR2 FYNNEI. CDR3 region: CARTNLAFLDSGYTF. The CDR3 DNA reads as TGTGCCAGGACTAATCTGGCGTTCTTAGACTCTGGCTACACCTTC.

The chain recombines TRBV19 with TRBJ2-4, with D possibly being TRBD1 (5 bases). Deletions cut 3 bases from V and 8 bases from J, with 14 bases between. Germline V gives CDR1 LNHDA, CDR2 SQIVND (reference sequence). The CDR3 totals 14 residues. The CDR3 spells CASSIRGRAYIQYF. DNA for the CDR3: TGTGCCAGTAGTATTCGTGGCAGGGCCTACATTCAGTACTTC.

V usage is TRBV29-1 and J usage is TRBJ2-1; TRBD2 might be the D (5 bases). The germline V and J ends were trimmed by 6 bases and 2 bases, with 14 bases remaining between them. The CDR3 has 14 amino acids. Germline-derived CDR1 and CDR2 are SQVTM and ANQGSEA. The CDR3 DNA is TGCAGCGTCCTTATAACGACTACCTACAATGAGCAGTTCTTC. Protein: CSVLITTTYNEQFF.

The chain has TRBV27 and TRBJ2-1; possible D gene TRBD2, 5 bases. Trimming stripped 5 bases from V and 4 bases from J, with 9 bases between. The CDR3 totals 13 residues. The germline CDR1 and CDR2 sequences are MNHEY and SMNVEV (reference sequence). CDR3 amino acids: CASSRGLYNEQFF. CDR3 DNA sequence: TGTGCCAGCAGTCGCGGGCTATACAATGAGCAGTTCTTC.

The chain links TRBV7-8 to TRBJ2-2; D unresolved. The V end was cut by 7 bases, the J end by 8 bases, with 11 bases between. CDR3 length equals 12 residues. Germline lookup yields CDR1 SGHVS and CDR2 FQNEAQ. The CDR3 bases are TGTGCCAGCACCATTTTACAGGGGGAGCTGTTTTTT. This codes for CASTILQGELFF.

The chain carries TRBV18 and TRBJ1-3; D is perhaps TRBD1 (5 bases). Germline-derived CDR1 and CDR2 are KGHSH and LQKENI. The CDR3 is 17 residues long. The V gene lost 3 bases and the J gene lost 4 bases, with 19 bases spanning the gap. CDR3 region: CASSPSTDSAGGNTIYF. As DNA, the CDR3 is TGTGCCAGCTCACCCTCGACAGACTCAGCAGGGGGAAACACCATATATTTT.

This clone has only a few counts. This chain joins TRBV10-3 and TRBJ1-1; D unclear. Trimming took 2 bases from V and 6 from J, leaving 7 bases between them. Germline lookup yields CDR1 ENHRY and CDR2 SYGVKD. This CDR3 spans 12 amino acids. The DNA for the CDR3 is TGTGCCATCAGTGAGAGTCAGGCTGAAGCTTTCTTT. Translated: CAISESQAEAFF.

The chain has TRBV5-1 and TRBJ1-6, with no clear D. This CDR3 has 17 amino acids. Germline values: CDR1 SGHRS, CDR2 YFSETQ. The V and J ends lost 0 bases and 0 bases respectively, with 10 bases between them. The CDR3 here is CASSLGPQDSYNSPLHF. In DNA form, the CDR3 reads TGCGCCAGCAGCTTGGGGCCTCAGGACTCCTATAATTCACCCCTCCACTTT.

The chain employs TRBV29-1 and TRBJ1-4, with D hard to call. CDR1 and CDR2 (germline): SQVTM, ANQGSEA. The CDR3 has 13 residues. V was clipped by 2 bases and J by 14 bases, with 18 bases between them. CDR3 amino acids: CSVEYGSPKELFF. The CDR3 coding sequence is TGCAGCGTTGAATACGGGTCACCGAAAGAGCTGTTTTTT.

This chain connects TRBV18 to TRBJ2-5; 14 bases are shared with TRBD2. This CDR3 region has 15 residues. CDR1 KGHSH and CDR2 LQKENI come from the germline V gene. Trimming removed 4 bases from V and 5 bases from J; junction bases left unmatched: 3. CDR3 loop: CASSRLAGGSETQYF. The CDR3 coding sequence is TGTGCCAGCTCACGACTAGCGGGAGGGTCGGAGACCCAGTACTTC.

V is TRBV2 and J is TRBJ2-3, with 12 bases that match TRBD2. In germline, CDR1 is SNHLY, CDR2 FYNNEI. Unmatched junction bases numbered 5, after V lost 4 bases and J lost 0 bases. This CDR3 comprises 17 residues. The CDR3 nucleotides read TGTGCCAGCAGTGGGGGACTAGCGGGTACTAGCACAGATACGCAGTATTTT. Its translation: CASSGGLAGTSTDTQYF. Combining the CDR3 with reference TRBV2 and TRBJ2-3 gives the whole variable domain EPEVTQTPSHQVTQMGQEVILRCVPISNHLYFYWYRQILGQKVEFLVSFYNNEISEKSEIFDDQFSVERPDGSNFTLKIRSTKLEDSAMYFCASSGGLAGTSTDTQYFGPGTRLTVL.